The source of this T cell receptor beta chain is a study of cytomegalovirus exposure and HLA in healthy donors. 60 Vbeta and 13 Jbeta primers were used in PCR. Assay: immunoSEQ multiplex PCR; the TCRdb copy retains only in-frame clones and omits some. This table holds about 94,000 clones, roughly three quarters found once. Trimming took off 3 bases at V and 2 bases at J, with 8 bases between the two ends. CDR3 size: 15 residues. Germline CDR1 SGHTA, CDR2 FQGNSA. This TCR came from a woman aged 55-70 years in good health and CMV-seronegative. The sequenced sample consisted of PBMCs. The rearrangement uses TRBV7-2 and TRBJ2-6; D remains ambiguous. CDR3 nucleotides: TGTGCCAGCAGCTTCGAGGATGCTGGGGCCAACGTCCTGACTTTC. This gives the protein CASSFEDAGANVLTF.